This T cell receptor (beta chain) was observed in a study of blood T cell repertoires in COVID-19 (dated by TCRdb to about 2020). As for the study more broadly: Samples from collaborators originated in the United States, Italy and Spain and spanned both the acute and convalescent phases of COVID-19. Nearly every sample came with metadata listing a de-identified subject ID, COVID-19 status, age in years and sex. Where HLA class I and class II types were available, the types were taken from metadata supplied by the sample provider, not from assay-based typing. The prospective study material was composed of cDNA or gDNA derived from T cells, B-cell-depleted T cells, or PBMCs. The repertoires were released in a freely available public database meant as a resource for research on the immune response to SARS-CoV-2. Subjects who had been exposed to COVID-19, were actively infected with it, or had recovered from it provided the deeply sampled blood TCRbeta repertoires that made up the dataset. Samples were obtained from the ongoing ImmuneRACE study (first 160 participants) and from approximately 1,200 subjects provided by 6 global collaborators.

Including cysteine and phenylalanine, the CDR3 has 15 amino acids. CDR3 DNA only is kept here, 45 bases in frame from base 1. CDR1 and CDR2, per the germline V gene, are KGHDR and SFDVKD. Clipping removes 5 bases from V and 8 bases from J, with 8 as the unmatched junction base count. This clone has just a few counts. The antigen it binds to is not known. Base qualities are missing; no much larger clone stands one base away. TCRbeta CDR3 regions were amplified from genomic DNA using the immunoSEQ Assay, a bias-controlled multiplex PCR. Per the original workflow: Nucleated cell counts per sample were estimated from amplification of reference gene primers within the assay. To quantify the absolute abundance of each unique TCRbeta CDR3 rearrangement, sequence reads were collapsed and filtered. For each sample, productive Simpson clonality was calculated by taking the square root of Simpson's diversity index across productive rearrangements. Entries here come from immuneACCESS through TCRdb and include only in-frame sequences with V and J called. Some clones fail to appear in such tables; in the studies checked, an unresolved V gene covers under half of the shortfall, and the cause of the remainder is unknown. V, J and clone size were drawn from that table, and D and trimming were deduced from the DNA. The sample table contains tens of thousands of clones; only one count was recorded for 85% to 90% of them. The ten largest make up approximately 4.1% of the sample.

Here is what the overall study found, with its caveats: The amount of clinical and demographic metadata varied by source and participant and was provided uncurated.

Collaborating institutions collected whole blood in K2EDTA tubes following their own protocols. For TCRbeta analysis, collaborators shipped samples as frozen whole blood, isolated PBMCs, or DNA extracted from either of those sample types. This receptor was taken from a man aged 50-59 years with acute or convalescent COVID-19. What was sequenced was peripheral blood. This chain joins TRBV24-1 to TRBJ2-2; TRBD1 matches 9 bases in the middle. The nucleotide sequence is given as TGTGCCACCAGTGCTCCGGGACAGGGTTCGGGGGAGCTGTTTTTT. It codes for CATSAPGQGSGELFF.